A single sample gave rise to the 29 T cell receptor beta chains below, sequenced in a study of shared clonotypes between healthy human individuals. This table comes from immunoSEQ multiplex PCR, and its TCRdb copy is limited to in-frame clones, with some not included. The table shows more than 2 million clones, with over 85% occurring only once. The sequenced material came from naive CD4+ T cells sorted from blood. The subset here: CD45RA+ positively selected. The receptor set was obtained from a man younger than 30 in good health.

This clone was picked up one time. The chain couples TRBV19 to TRBJ1-1, with 7 bases fitting TRBD1. CDR3 length: 14 amino acids. CDR1 and CDR2 (germline): LNHDA, SQIVND (reference sequence). Germline trimming cut 5 bases from V and 5 bases from J; bases unmatched to any gene: 8. The CDR3: CASSHAGGGTEAFF. CDR3 DNA sequence: TGTGCCAGTAGTCATGCAGGGGGAGGAACTGAAGCTTTCTTT.

The rearrangement links TRBV30 to TRBJ2-7; TRBD2 matches 7 bases. CDR3 length equals 15 residues. The V and J ends lost 3 bases and 0 bases, in that order; junction bases with no gene match: 8. Germline assignment: CDR1 GTSNPN and CDR2 SVGIG (reference sequence). The CDR3 DNA sequence: TGTGCCTGGAGAGCTACCGGGAGGAGCTCCTACGAGCAGTACTTC. This sequence encodes CAWRATGRSSYEQYF.

The V call is TRBV6-5, the J call TRBJ2-5; D is ambiguous. This CDR3 comprises 15 residues. V was clipped by 0 bases and J by 2 bases, with 10 bases between them. Per germline, CDR1 MNHEY and CDR2 SVGAGI. The DNA for the CDR3 is TGTGCCAGCAGTTACTCGATGATCAAGCAAGAGACCCAGTACTTC. It yields the protein CASSYSMIKQETQYF.

The chain combines TRBV10-1 with TRBJ2-7, with a tentative D call TRBD1 (5 bases). Germline assignment: CDR1 WNHNN and CDR2 SYGVQD (reference sequence). This CDR3 spans 13 amino acids. The CDR3 region is CAQGSGLGYEQYF. CDR3 sequence (DNA): TGCGCGCAAGGGTCAGGGTTAGGCTACGAGCAGTACTTC.

This rearrangement joins TRBV11-3 to TRBJ2-1; D call uncertain. Trimming pared 4 bases from V and 9 bases from J, leaving 13 bases between. Germline CDR1 and CDR2: SGHNT and YENEEA. The CDR3 totals 13 residues. CDR3 in amino acids: CASSYKGSTEQFF. CDR3 DNA: TGTGCCAGCAGCTACAAGGGTTCTACTGAGCAGTTCTTC. Using reference TRBV11-3 and TRBJ2-1 for the parts outside the CDR3, the full variable domain is EAGVVQSPRYKIIEKKQPVAFWCNPISGHNTLYWYLQNLGQGPELLIRYENEEAVDDSQLPKDRFSAERLKGVDSTLKIQPAELGDSAVYLCASSYKGSTEQFFGPGTRLTVL.

The DNA for the CDR3 is TGTGCCAGCAGAGGTCCCGGGCCTTATCAGCCCCAGCATTTT. This translates into CASRGPGPYQPQHF. This chain uses TRBV6-5 with TRBJ1-5; no clear D gene. The CDR3 runs 14 residues. The germline V gene encodes CDR1 MNHEY and CDR2 SVGAGI. V was trimmed by 6 bases and J by 5 bases, leaving 14 bases between them.

The chain has TRBV27 and TRBJ2-2; unclear D gene. CDR1 and CDR2 (germline): MNHEY, SMNVEV (reference sequence). The CDR3 has 15 amino acids. V was trimmed by 2 bases and J by 0 bases, leaving 7 bases between them. In DNA form, the CDR3 reads TGTGCCAGCAGTTTAACCTTTCCGAACACCGGGGAGCTGTTTTTT. Translated, it gives CASSLTFPNTGELFF.

The V call is TRBV29-1, the J call TRBJ1-4; 7 nucleotides align to TRBD1. The ends lost 4 bases at V and 7 bases at J; junction bases unmatched: 12. Per the germline V gene, CDR1 is SQVTM and CDR2 is ANQGSEA. This CDR3 contains 15 residues. In nucleotides, the CDR3 is TGCAGCGTTGTCTCCCAGACAGGGCCACTTGAAAAACTGTTTTTT. This gives the protein CSVVSQTGPLEKLFF.

The chain carries TRBV5-6 and TRBJ1-1; D perhaps matches TRBD1 (5 bases). This CDR3 region has 16 residues. Trimming took off 3 bases at V and 5 bases at J, with 20 bases between the two ends. The V gene's germline CDR1 is SGHDT and CDR2 YYEEEE. CDR3 sequence reads: CASSWGQARLWTEAFF. The CDR3 DNA reads as TGTGCCAGCAGCTGGGGCCAGGCGAGGTTGTGGACTGAAGCTTTCTTT.

The chain is built from TRBV4-3 and TRBJ2-1, with D possibly called TRBD1 or TRBD2 (7 bases each). V was trimmed by 5 bases and J by 14 bases, leaving 16 bases between them. The CDR3 runs to 12 residues. Germline CDR1 and CDR2: LGHNA and YSLEER. The CDR3: CASSSPGGEKFF. The CDR3 DNA reads as TGCGCCAGCAGCTCACCAGGGGGGGAGAAGTTCTTC.

As DNA, the CDR3 is TGCGCCAGCAGCCCGGGGACTTATGGAAACACCATATATTTT. It codes for CASSPGTYGNTIYF. The V gene is TRBV5-1, the J gene TRBJ1-3, with D maybe TRBD1 (5 bases). This CDR3 has 14 residues. V was pared by 4 bases and J by 3 bases, with 11 bases between. Germline-derived CDR1 and CDR2 are SGHRS and YFSETQ.

This chain links TRBV6-5 with TRBJ2-1; 14 nucleotides match TRBD2. Germline CDR1 and CDR2: MNHEY and SVGAGI. J gave up 10 bases and V 2 bases, and 4 bases lay outside the gene matches. This CDR3 is built from 15 residues. This chain's CDR3 is CASSYGTSGSREQFF. Written as DNA, the CDR3 is TGTGCCAGCAGTTACGGGACTAGCGGGAGCCGGGAGCAGTTCTTC.

The genes are TRBV4-1 and TRBJ2-1; 8 bases match TRBD1. The CDR3 covers 16 residues. Germline V gene sequence: CDR1 MGHRA, CDR2 YSYEKL. J lost 3 bases, V lost 9 bases, and 13 bases had no gene match. The CDR3 loop reads CASTKTGDRGYNEQFF. In DNA, the CDR3 is TGCGCCAGTACTAAGACAGGAGACAGGGGCTACAATGAGCAGTTCTTC.

The chain links TRBV10-2 to TRBJ2-1; no reliable D call. From germline, CDR1 is WSHSY and CDR2 SAAADI. The CDR3 loop spans 13 amino acids. The germline V and J ends were trimmed by 11 bases and 13 bases, with 24 bases remaining between them. In DNA form, the CDR3 reads TGCGCCCCCCGAGGAAGGTCCTACTACCGTCAGTTCTTC. The encoded protein is CAPRGRSYYRQFF.

The V call is TRBV10-2, the J call TRBJ2-1; D possibly corresponds to TRBD2 (5 bases). Germline CDR1 is WSHSY and CDR2 is SAAADI. The CDR3 totals 11 residues. Trimming took 10 bases from V and 10 from J, leaving 14 bases between them. CDR3 sequence (DNA): TGCGCCATCCAGAGGGTCGGAGAGCAGTTCTTC. Protein: CAIQRVGEQFF.

This clone was detected once. This chain links TRBV19 with TRBJ1-2; D ambiguous. V was clipped by 10 bases and J by 2 bases, with 29 bases between them. This CDR3 is 18 amino acids long. The germline CDR1 and CDR2 sequences are LNHDA and SQIVND (reference sequence). CDR3 DNA sequence: TGTGCCAATACCGAACCACCTGGGCCCCGCCGTTTGAACTATGGCTACACCTTC. Encoded protein: CANTEPPGPRRLNYGYTF.

In its sample, this clone was seen a few times. The chain has TRBV28 and TRBJ2-5; 7 bases map to TRBD1. The J call could be wrong; TRBJ2-7 is a better fit for the DNA end. The CDR3 is made up of 14 amino acids. Per germline, CDR1 MDHEN and CDR2 SYDVKM. The CDR3 DNA reads TGTGCCAGCAGTTCTCAGACAGGGCGGTACGAGCAGTACTTC. Its translation is CASSSQTGRYEQYF.

The rearrangement joins TRBV27 to TRBJ2-2, with 9 bases lining up with TRBD2. This CDR3 contains 15 residues. Germline trimming cut 6 bases from V and 2 bases from J; bases unmatched to any gene: 4. Germline V CDR1 and CDR2: MNHEY, SMNVEV (reference sequence). CDR3 nucleotides: TGTGCCAGCAGGGTTAGCGGGAGTAACACCGGGGAGCTGTTTTTT. Translating gives CASRVSGSNTGELFF.

As concerns this clone: The same CDR3 also results from other DNA sequences found in this sample. The gene calls are TRBV18 and TRBJ2-7; the D is unclear. Germline values: CDR1 KGHSH, CDR2 LQKENI. The CDR3 runs to 14 residues. With 0 bases removed from V and 3 bases from J, the gap between germline ends came to 9 bases. CDR3 DNA sequence: TGTGCCAGCTCACCACCTTCAGTCAGCTACGAGCAGTACTTC. Translation gives CASSPPSVSYEQYF.

The J gene is TRBJ2-1, the V gene TRBV7-9, with 7 bases that match TRBD1. This CDR3 is built from 13 residues. The V segment lost 5 bases and the J segment 9 bases; nucleotides outside the gene matches: 7. CDR1 and CDR2 from the germline V gene are SEHNR and FQNEAQ (reference sequence). CDR3 coding DNA: TGTGCCAGCAGCGACAGGGATTGGGGTGAGCAGTTCTTC. It translates to CASSDRDWGEQFF.

The chain has TRBV5-1 and TRBJ2-3; D possibly corresponds to TRBD1 (5 bases). Germline V gives CDR1 SGHRS, CDR2 YFSETQ. V lost 2 bases and J 4 bases, leaving 11 bases between the germline ends. CDR3 length: 14 amino acids. CDR3 amino acids: CASSLGQAPDTQYF. CDR3 sequence (DNA): TGCGCCAGCAGCTTAGGACAAGCCCCAGATACGCAGTATTTT.

J is TRBJ1-6 and V is TRBV4-3; D not certain. The CDR3 has 14 amino acids. Germline V gene lookup returns CDR1 LGHNA and CDR2 YSLEER. V lost 3 bases, J lost 6 bases, and 9 bases lay in between. CDR3 nucleotide sequence: TGCGCCAGCAGCCAGAGATCGGCTAATTCACCCCTCCACTTT. Protein sequence: CASSQRSANSPLHF.

The V call is TRBV2, the J call TRBJ1-5; D remains ambiguous. This CDR3 region has 14 residues. With 6 bases removed from V and 9 bases from J, the gap between germline ends came to 18 bases. Germline V CDR1 and CDR2: SNHLY, FYNNEI. CDR3 DNA: TGTGCCAGCAGGGGAACTTGGCTAGAGTGGCCCCAGCATTTT. Its protein product is CASRGTWLEWPQHF.

V gene TRBV27 combines with J gene TRBJ2-7, with 7 positions matching TRBD1. CDR1 and CDR2 from the germline V gene are MNHEY and SMNVEV (reference sequence). The trim removed 2 bases at V and 4 bases at J, leaving 8 bases unmatched. The CDR3 sequence is 15 residues long. The CDR3: CASSLEGRGIYEQYF. The CDR3 nucleotides read TGTGCCAGCAGTTTAGAGGGCAGGGGGATATACGAGCAGTACTTC.

The rearrangement links TRBV7-6 to TRBJ2-5; TRBD2 might be the D (6 bases). This CDR3 comprises 15 residues. Germline CDR1 SGHVS, CDR2 FNYEAQ. Deletions cut 7 bases from V and 5 bases from J, with 20 bases between. The CDR3 loop is CASTISAGRVETQYF. Written as DNA, the CDR3 is TGTGCCAGCACCATCTCCGCGGGACGGGTTGAGACCCAGTACTTC.

The chain joins TRBV11-1 to TRBJ2-1; 8 bases are shared with TRBD1. After removal of 1 base from V and 7 bases from J, the junction contained 6 bases not matched to a gene. Per germline, CDR1 SGHAT and CDR2 FQDESV (reference sequence). CDR3 size: 15 residues. The CDR3 protein is CASSLGQGRSNEQFF. The CDR3 nucleotides are TGTGCCAGCAGCTTAGGACAGGGGCGGTCAAATGAGCAGTTCTTC.

V usage is TRBV11-2 and J usage is TRBJ1-6; D unclear. CDR3 size: 18 residues. Trimming removed 2 bases from V and 0 bases from J, with 14 bases in between. The germline gives CDR1 SGHAT, CDR2 FQNNGV. CDR3 DNA: TGTGCCAGCAGCTTACCAGTGGACGGAAGCTCCTATAATTCACCCCTCCACTTT. Its translation: CASSLPVDGSSYNSPLHF.

This chain links TRBV5-5 with TRBJ1-2; no firm D call. From germline, CDR1 is SGHKS and CDR2 YYEKEE (reference sequence). This CDR3 has 13 residues. The germline V and J ends were trimmed by 3 bases and 2 bases, with 8 bases remaining between them. The CDR3 is CASSSAGNYGYTF. The CDR3 nucleotides are TGTGCCAGCAGCTCCGCCGGAAACTATGGCTACACCTTC.

V and J are TRBV25-1 and TRBJ2-5, with D perhaps assigned TRBD1 or TRBD2 (5 bases each). The length of the CDR3 is 14 residues. CDR1 and CDR2 (germline): MGHDK, SYGVNS. V lost 7 bases, J lost 1 base, and 13 bases lay in between. In DNA, the CDR3 is TGTGCCAGCAAACCCGGGGCCTTCCAAGAGACCCAGTACTTC. It yields the protein CASKPGAFQETQYF.